This T cell receptor beta chain was profiled in a study of blood T cell repertoires in COVID-19. Study overall: There were acute and convalescent COVID-19 samples, and they came from the United States, Italy and Spain. Nucleic acid was either cDNA or gDNA, and it came from T cells, B-cell-depleted T cells, or PBMCs.

Profiled with immunoSEQ multiplex PCR; TCRdb holds only in-frame clones, not every one. The sample lists roughly 100,000 clones; approximately 83% were seen once. V gave up 0 bases and J gave up 5 bases, with 13 bases separating them. The CDR3 spans 14 residues. Germline CDR1 reads GTSNPN; CDR2 reads SVGIG (reference sequence). The chain links TRBV30 to TRBJ1-1; D ambiguous. This TCR came from a woman aged 80 or over with active or convalescent COVID-19. Source material: peripheral blood. This CDR3 is CAWSVGGLRTEAFF. CDR3 coding DNA: TGTGCCTGGAGTGTCGGTGGTTTGCGGACTGAAGCTTTCTTT. Looking up the rest from reference TRBV30 and TRBJ1-1 gives the full variable domain: SQTIHQWPATLVQPVGSPLSLECTVEGTSNPNLYWYRQAAGRGLQLLFYSVGIGQISSEVPQNLSASRPQDRQFILSSKKLLLSDSGFYLCAWSVGGLRTEAFFGQGTRLTVV.